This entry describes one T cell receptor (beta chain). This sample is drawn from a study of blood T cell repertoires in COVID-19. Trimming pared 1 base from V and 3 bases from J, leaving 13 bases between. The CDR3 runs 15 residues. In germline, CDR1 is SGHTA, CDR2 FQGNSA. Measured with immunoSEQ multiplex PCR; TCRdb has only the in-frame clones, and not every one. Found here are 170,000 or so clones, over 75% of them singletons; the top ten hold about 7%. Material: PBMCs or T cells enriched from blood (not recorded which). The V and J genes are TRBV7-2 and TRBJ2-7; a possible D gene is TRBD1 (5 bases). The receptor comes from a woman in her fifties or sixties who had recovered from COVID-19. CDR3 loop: CASSLVAIQGYEQYF. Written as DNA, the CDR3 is TGTGCCAGCAGCTTAGTGGCAATTCAGGGCTACGAGCAGTACTTC.